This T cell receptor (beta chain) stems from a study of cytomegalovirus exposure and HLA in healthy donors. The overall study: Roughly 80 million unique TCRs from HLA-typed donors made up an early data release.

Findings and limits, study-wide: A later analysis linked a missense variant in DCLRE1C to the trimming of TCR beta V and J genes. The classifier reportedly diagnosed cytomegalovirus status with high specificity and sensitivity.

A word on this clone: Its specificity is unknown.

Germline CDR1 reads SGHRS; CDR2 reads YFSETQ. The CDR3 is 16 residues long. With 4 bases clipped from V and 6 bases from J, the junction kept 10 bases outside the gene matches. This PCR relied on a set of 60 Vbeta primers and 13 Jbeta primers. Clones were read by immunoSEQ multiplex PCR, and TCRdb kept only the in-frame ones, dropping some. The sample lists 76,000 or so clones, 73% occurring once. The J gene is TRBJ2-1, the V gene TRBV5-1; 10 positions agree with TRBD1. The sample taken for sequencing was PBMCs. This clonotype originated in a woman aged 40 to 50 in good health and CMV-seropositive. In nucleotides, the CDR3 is TGCGCCAGCAGCCTTAGACAGGGGGCTATCCTCAATGAGCAGTTCTTC. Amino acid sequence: CASSLRQGAILNEQFF.